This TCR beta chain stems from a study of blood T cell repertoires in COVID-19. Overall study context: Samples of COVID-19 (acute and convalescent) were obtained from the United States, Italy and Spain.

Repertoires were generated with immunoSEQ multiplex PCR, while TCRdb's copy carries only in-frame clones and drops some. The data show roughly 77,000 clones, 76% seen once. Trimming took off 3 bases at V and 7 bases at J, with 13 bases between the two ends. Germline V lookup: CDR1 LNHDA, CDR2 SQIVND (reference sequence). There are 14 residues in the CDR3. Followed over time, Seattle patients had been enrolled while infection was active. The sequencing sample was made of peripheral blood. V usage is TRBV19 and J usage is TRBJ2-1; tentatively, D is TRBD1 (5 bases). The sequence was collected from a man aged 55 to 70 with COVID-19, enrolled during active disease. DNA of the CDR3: TGTGCCAGTAGTATGGGGCCGATTGGGAATGAGCAGTTCTTC. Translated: CASSMGPIGNEQFF. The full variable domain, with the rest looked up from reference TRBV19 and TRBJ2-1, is DGGITQSPKYLFRKEGQNVTLSCEQNLNHDAMYWYRQDPGQGLRLIYYSQIVNDFQKGDIAEGYSVSREKKESFPLTVTSAQKNPTAFYLCASSMGPIGNEQFFGPGTRLTVL.